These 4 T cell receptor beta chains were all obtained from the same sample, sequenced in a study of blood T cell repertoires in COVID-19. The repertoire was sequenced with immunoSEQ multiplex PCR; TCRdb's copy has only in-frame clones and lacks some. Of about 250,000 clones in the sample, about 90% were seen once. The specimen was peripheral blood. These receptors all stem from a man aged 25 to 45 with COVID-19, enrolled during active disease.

The CDR3 loop reads CATSRGTGGYYGYTF. CDR3 DNA: TGTGCCACCAGCAGGGGGACAGGGGGGTACTATGGCTACACCTTC. The rearrangement joins TRBV15 to TRBJ1-2; TRBD1 matches at 11 bases. From germline, CDR1 is LNHNV and CDR2 YYDKDF (reference sequence). The CDR3 has 15 amino acids. The V and J ends lost 3 bases and 3 bases, in that order; junction bases with no gene match: 3.

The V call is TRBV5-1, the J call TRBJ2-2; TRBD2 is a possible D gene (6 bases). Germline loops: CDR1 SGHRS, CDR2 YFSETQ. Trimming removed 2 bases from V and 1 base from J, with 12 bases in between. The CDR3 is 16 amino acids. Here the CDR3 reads CASSLRASENTGELFF. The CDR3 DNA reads TGCGCCAGCAGCTTACGGGCTAGCGAGAACACCGGGGAGCTGTTTTTT.

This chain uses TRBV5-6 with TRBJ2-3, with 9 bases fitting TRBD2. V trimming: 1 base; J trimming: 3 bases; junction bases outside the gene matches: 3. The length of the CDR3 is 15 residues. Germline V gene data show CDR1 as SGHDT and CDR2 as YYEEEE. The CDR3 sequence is CASSLRSGGTDTQYF. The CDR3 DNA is TGTGCCAGCAGCTTGCGTAGCGGGGGAACAGATACGCAGTATTTT. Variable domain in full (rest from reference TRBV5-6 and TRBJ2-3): DAGVTQSPTHLIKTRGQQVTLRCSPKSGHDTVSWYQQALGQGPQFIFQYYEEEERQRGNFPDRFSGHQFPNYSSELNVNALLLGDSALYLCASSLRSGGTDTQYFGPGTRLTVL.

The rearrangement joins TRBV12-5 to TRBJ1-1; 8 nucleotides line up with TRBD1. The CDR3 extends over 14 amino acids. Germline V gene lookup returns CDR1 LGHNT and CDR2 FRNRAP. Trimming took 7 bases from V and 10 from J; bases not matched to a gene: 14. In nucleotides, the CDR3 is TGTGCTAGTGATGCAGGGGGCCTCGTTGTAGCAGCTTTCTTT. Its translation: CASDAGGLVVAAFF.